This T cell receptor beta chain is drawn from a study of shared clonotypes between healthy human individuals. General observations from the study: Estimated richness was generally greater in naive than memory subsets. Of the naive CD4 clonotypes, roughly 5% were shared across several donors.

This clone was detected a few times. The antigen remains undetermined. This sample includes further DNA sequences coding for the same CDR3. Donors comprised healthy HIV-negative adults lacking recent acute infections or vaccinations. Caucasian adults residing in Nashville, Tennessee made up all the donors. The CDR3 runs to 12 residues. CDR1 is SGHTA and CDR2 is FQGNSA in the germline V gene. Trimming took 3 bases from V and 0 from J, leaving 3 bases between them. Some clones are missing from TCRdb's copy, which holds only in-frame ones; the method was immunoSEQ multiplex PCR. Of 2 million to 2.5 million clones in the sample, approximately 94% were seen once.

The receptor's source is a man between 18 and 35 years old in good health. The specimen was naive CD4+ T cells sorted from blood. Specified subset: CD45RA+ positively selected. The chain couples TRBV7-2 to TRBJ2-7, with D hard to call. CDR3 region: CASSFSSYEQYF. Written as DNA, the CDR3 is TGTGCCAGCAGCTTCAGCTCCTACGAGCAGTACTTC.